This T cell receptor beta chain appears in the sequencing data of a study of PD-1 blockade in classical Hodgkin lymphoma. Assay used: immunoSEQ multiplex PCR; TCRdb lists only in-frame clones, some missing. The sample lists roughly 20,000 clones, approximately 84% occurring once. Every one of the patients relapsed after autologous stem cell transplantation (brentuximab vedotin exposure was variable). Regarding the study as a whole: It was among complete responders that baseline diversity resembled that of newly diagnosed patients.

This CDR3 contains 14 residues. V was cut by 0 bases and J by 5 bases, with 8 bases left in between. Germline CDR1 reads LNHNV; CDR2 reads YYDKDF (reference sequence). Worth noting for this clone: Its antigen is not identified.

The receptor's source is a human donor with classical Hodgkin lymphoma. Here the sequenced sample was peripheral blood mononuclear cells (PBMCs), taken at baseline. V is TRBV15 and J is TRBJ1-5; D is unclear. The CDR3, as DNA: TGTGCCACCAGCAGAGATCATATAGATCAGCCCCAGCATTTT. It translates to CATSRDHIDQPQHF.